Below, 31 T cell receptor beta chains from the same sample are listed, as sequenced in a study of patients and donors after allogeneic stem cell transplantation. Each CDR3 protein is one row after TCRdb ran MiXCR on the RT-PCR reads. The table records approximately 7,100 distinct CDR3 sequences, 11% of them present only once. The sequencing input was blood, either unsorted or a sorted T cell fraction (not recorded which). The source is a human donor who was either an allogeneic HSCT recipient or a stem cell or donor lymphocyte infusion donor (not recorded which). It is not recorded whose cells these are; they may come from a transplant donor.

This clonotype is medium-sized in the sample. The chain employs TRBV7-8 and TRBJ2-4; D is unresolved. The CDR3 is 15 residues long. The germline V and J ends were trimmed by 3 bases and 1 base, with 10 bases remaining between them. Germline CDR1 is SGHVS and CDR2 is FQNEAQ. CDR3 DNA: TGTGCCAGCAGCTTTCACGTCGAGGCCAAAAACATTCAGTACTTC. As protein: CASSFHVEAKNIQYF. Filled out from reference TRBV7-8 and TRBJ2-4, the complete variable domain reads GAGVSQSPRYKVAKRGQDVALRCDPISGHVSLFWYQQALGQGPEFLTYFQNEAQLDKSGLPSDRFFAERPEGSVSTLKIQRTQQEDSAVYLCASSFHVEAKNIQYFGAGTRLSVL.

This clonotype was counted many times. This chain joins TRBV6-5 and TRBJ2-3, with 11 bases identical to TRBD1. Per the germline V gene, CDR1 is MNHEY and CDR2 is SVGAGI. The J segment lost 4 bases and the V segment lost 6 bases, leaving 6 bases of the junction unmatched. This CDR3 comprises 15 residues. The CDR3: CASSRGQGAPDTQYF. CDR3 in DNA: TGTGCCAGCAGCCGCGGACAGGGGGCCCCAGATACGCAGTATTTT.

This clonotype was picked up many times. The V call is TRBV27, the J call TRBJ1-6; TRBD1 aligns across 7 bases. The germline V gene has CDR1 MNHEY and CDR2 SMNVEV (reference sequence). There are 13 residues in the CDR3. With V trimmed by 3 bases and J by 11 bases, 4 bases remained unmatched. As DNA, the CDR3 is TGTGCCAGCAGTTTCGGACAGGCGACACCCCTCCACTTT. This translates into CASSFGQATPLHF.

A few counts support this clonotype. CDR3 coding DNA: TGTGCCAGCAGCCTCTCCCCGGCAGAGAACACTGAAGCTTTCTTT. Its protein product is CASSLSPAENTEAFF. The chain carries TRBV14 and TRBJ1-1; D call uncertain. V was cut by 4 bases and J by 1 base, with 13 bases left in between. CDR3 size: 15 residues. Per germline, CDR1 SGHDN and CDR2 FVKESK.

The V call is TRBV30, the J call TRBJ2-5; D unclear. V lost 3 bases, J lost 3 bases, and 11 bases lay in between. This CDR3 region has 13 residues. Germline V gene lookup returns CDR1 GTSNPN and CDR2 SVGIG (reference sequence). The CDR3 nucleotides are TGTGCCTGGAGCTCTATACCTAAAGAGACCCAGTACTTC. Translated, it gives CAWSSIPKETQYF.

In regard to this clonotype: A junction boundary mismatches the germline segment, possibly from a read error. This chain uses TRBV3-1 with TRBJ2-3; D unresolved. The germline CDR1 and CDR2 sequences are LGHDT and YNNKEL (reference sequence). The CDR3 sequence is 12 residues long. CDR3 DNA sequence: TGTGCCAGCAGCCATCTAAAGGCCCCGGCCCTTTTT. This encodes CASSHLKAPALF.

In its sample, this clonotype was seen a few times. The genes are TRBV6-1 and TRBJ2-1; TRBD2 aligns across 7 bases. Trimming took 6 bases from V and 6 from J; bases not matched to a gene: 5. Germline CDR1 and CDR2: MNHNS and SASEGT. The CDR3 consists of 13 residues. The CDR3 protein is CASSAGLPNEQFF. The CDR3 DNA is TGTGCCAGCAGCGCGGGACTACCCAATGAGCAGTTCTTC.

There are a few counts of this clonotype. The V call is TRBV18, the J call TRBJ2-5; 7 bases match TRBD1. J gave up 3 bases and V 6 bases, and 10 bases lay outside the gene matches. This CDR3 comprises 15 residues. Germline-derived CDR1 and CDR2 are KGHSH and LQKENI. CDR3 coding DNA: TGTGCCAGCTCCCCCCGAGTCACAGGGGAAGAGACCCAGTACTTC. Translated: CASSPRVTGEETQYF.

This clonotype has a handful of counts. This rearrangement joins TRBV7-2 to TRBJ1-2; D not resolved. The ends were cut back, 2 bases at V and 8 bases at J, with 18 bases in the middle. This CDR3 spans 15 amino acids. Germline loops: CDR1 SGHTA, CDR2 FQGNSA. The CDR3 DNA follows: TGTGCCAGCAGCTTATATGAAGGCCACCCGGGCGGCTACACCTTC. This codes for CASSLYEGHPGGYTF.

At least ten counts were recorded for this clonotype. CDR3 protein: CASSLGVGDQPQHF. The CDR3 region has the DNA TGCGCCAGCAGCCTCGGTGTTGGCGATCAGCCCCAGCATTTT. The chain carries TRBV4-3 and TRBJ1-5; D is uncertain. CDR1 is LGHNA and CDR2 is YSLEER in the germline V gene. CDR3 length equals 14 residues. V was shortened by 4 bases and J by 5 bases, with 12 bases between the two germline ends.

This clonotype was counted only a few times. Germline and junction disagree at one end, which may indicate a read error. The DNA of the CDR3 is TGCGCCAGCAGGTTGGCAGGGGGCTACAATGAGCAGTTCTTC. Its translation: CASRLAGGYNEQFF. The chain combines TRBV5-1 with TRBJ2-1; 7 nucleotides align to TRBD1. The CDR3 contains 14 residues. The germline V gene has CDR1 SGHRS and CDR2 YFSETQ. Using reference TRBV5-1 and TRBJ2-1 for the parts outside the CDR3, the full variable domain is KAGVTQTPRYLIKTRGQQVTLSCSPISGHRSVSWYQQTPGQGLQFLFEYFSETQRNKGNFPGRFSGRQFSNSRSEMNVSTLELGDSALYLCASRLAGGYNEQFFGPGTRLTVL.

This clonotype was seen a handful of times. This chain links TRBV5-6 with TRBJ2-7; no reliable D call. V was shortened by 0 bases and J by 7 bases, with 14 bases between the two germline ends. The CDR3 extends over 14 amino acids. Per germline, CDR1 SGHDT and CDR2 YYEEEE. Here the CDR3 reads CASSLARPPLEQYF. The CDR3 coding sequence is TGTGCCAGCAGCTTGGCTAGGCCACCCTTGGAGCAGTACTTC.

The chain couples TRBV5-5 to TRBJ1-5, with 8 positions matching TRBD1. The CDR3 consists of 15 residues. Trimming took 6 bases from V and 6 from J; bases not matched to a gene: 11. The germline CDR1 and CDR2 sequences are SGHKS and YYEKEE (reference sequence). The CDR3 sequence is CASTIGQGGLQPQHF. For the CDR3, the DNA is TGTGCCAGCACCATCGGACAGGGTGGTCTTCAGCCCCAGCATTTT.

The chain uses TRBV18 and TRBJ2-7; no clear D gene. Trimming stripped 0 bases from V and 1 base from J, with 10 bases between. The CDR3 spans 15 residues. Germline values: CDR1 KGHSH, CDR2 LQKENI. DNA of the CDR3: TGTGCCAGCTCACCACCGTCCCCAGCTTCCTACGAGCAGTACTTC. It translates to CASSPPSPASYEQYF.

This clonotype was recorded a few times. This chain uses TRBV3-1 with TRBJ2-5; D is possibly TRBD1 (5 bases). Trimming removed 5 bases at V and 2 bases at J, with 12 bases between. Germline values: CDR1 LGHDT, CDR2 YNNKEL (reference sequence). CDR3 length equals 14 residues. CDR3 sequence (DNA): TGTGCCAGCAGCATCCATCGACAGCAAGAGACCCAGTACTTC. Its translation is CASSIHRQQETQYF.

This clonotype was found many times. This rearrangement joins TRBV6-1 to TRBJ1-5; D is unresolved. CDR1 and CDR2 (germline): MNHNS, SASEGT. This CDR3 is 15 amino acids long. Deletions cut 6 bases from V and 2 bases from J, with 14 bases between. The CDR3 spells CASSAETSGNQPQHF. The CDR3 DNA reads as TGTGCCAGCAGCGCAGAGACAAGTGGCAATCAGCCCCAGCATTTT.

This clonotype has more than one count but fewer than ten. The chain uses TRBV5-1 and TRBJ2-1; 7 positions agree with TRBD1. CDR1 is SGHRS and CDR2 is YFSETQ in the germline V gene. Losses at the gene ends were 0 bases for V and 6 bases for J; bases not matched to a gene: 9. The CDR3 runs 16 residues. Written as DNA, the CDR3 is TGCGCCAGCAGCTTGGGCACGATGACAGGGAGCAATGAGCAGTTCTTC. Its protein is CASSLGTMTGSNEQFF.

The rearrangement joins TRBV12-3 or TRBV12-4 to TRBJ1-1; no reliable D call. Trimming shortened V by 5 bases and J by 1 base, and 8 bases separated the two germline ends. The CDR3 length is 13 residues. The CDR3 DNA reads TGTGCCAGCAGTCCCCGTCAGAACACTGAAGCTTTCTTT. This translates into CASSPRQNTEAFF.

This clonotype turned up a few times. The V call is TRBV29-1, the J call TRBJ2-1; possibly TRBD1 for D (7 bases). CDR3 length: 14 residues. The germline gives CDR1 SQVTM, CDR2 ANQGSEA. V gave up 8 bases and J gave up 2 bases, with 16 bases separating them. Written as DNA, the CDR3 is TGCAGCACCCGGGGGCAGGGGGCCTACAATGAGCAGTTCTTC. Translation: CSTRGQGAYNEQFF.

V gene TRBV6-5 combines with J gene TRBJ2-5; possible D gene TRBD1, 6 bases. Germline CDR1 is MNHEY and CDR2 is SVGAGI. V was trimmed by 7 bases and J by 5 bases, leaving 14 bases between them. This CDR3 has 13 residues. The CDR3 sequence: CASTPRGHETQYF. Written as DNA, the CDR3 is TGTGCCAGCACCCCCAGGGGTCACGAGACCCAGTACTTC.

This clonotype was counted a few times. The rearrangement links TRBV5-5 to TRBJ2-5, with D hard to call. The CDR3 covers 12 residues. Per the germline V gene, CDR1 is SGHKS and CDR2 is YYEKEE (reference sequence). Trimming stripped 2 bases from V and 1 base from J, with 3 bases between. CDR3 amino acids: CASSLSQETQYF. The CDR3 region has the DNA TGTGCCAGCAGCTTAAGCCAAGAGACCCAGTACTTC. Together with reference TRBV5-5 and TRBJ2-5, the CDR3 gives the full variable domain: DAGVTQSPTHLIKTRGQQVTLRCSPISGHKSVSWYQQVLGQGPQFIFQYYEKEERGRGNFPDRFSARQFPNYSSELNVNALLLGDSALYLCASSLSQETQYFGPGTRLLVL.

This clonotype showed up just a few times. The chain combines TRBV9 with TRBJ1-2; the D gene is possibly TRBD1 (6 bases). Deletions cut 4 bases from V and 2 bases from J, with 12 bases between. Per germline, CDR1 SGDLS and CDR2 YYNGEE. The CDR3 is made up of 14 amino acids. CDR3 in amino acids: CASSLLTGNYGYTF. The CDR3 nucleotides read TGTGCCAGCAGCCTACTCACAGGGAACTATGGCTACACCTTC.

The rearrangement joins TRBV9 to TRBJ1-4; D uncertain. Per the germline V gene, CDR1 is SGDLS and CDR2 is YYNGEE. V lost 3 bases, J lost 7 bases, and 13 bases lay in between. CDR3 length: 14 amino acids. The CDR3 loop is CASSATANREKLFF. The CDR3 DNA is TGTGCCAGCAGCGCCACGGCTAATCGTGAAAAACTGTTTTTT.

This chain links TRBV11-2 with TRBJ2-7; 7 nucleotides line up with TRBD2. The CDR3 loop spans 15 amino acids. Trimming at V came to 5 bases and at J to 2 bases, leaving 9 bases not matched to a gene. CDR1 is SGHAT, CDR2 FQNNGV, per germline. The CDR3 sequence is CASSPGLNAAYEQYV. The CDR3 bases are TGTGCCAGCAGCCCGGGACTAAATGCCGCCTACGAGCAGTACGTC.

This clonotype came up many times. This chain links TRBV27 with TRBJ1-3, with 8 bases matching TRBD1. Germline trimming cut 5 bases from V and 2 bases from J; bases unmatched to any gene: 2. CDR3 length: 14 residues. Germline V CDR1 and CDR2: MNHEY, SMNVEV (reference sequence). In nucleotides, the CDR3 is TGTGCCAGCAGTCTGACAGGGGCTGGAAACACCATATATTTT. This gives the protein CASSLTGAGNTIYF.

The chain uses TRBV3-1 and TRBJ1-6; TRBD1 matches at 8 bases. The CDR3 contains 15 residues. The germline gives CDR1 LGHDT, CDR2 YNNKEL (reference sequence). The V gene end was trimmed by 5 bases and the J gene end by 8 bases; junction bases not matched to a gene: 8. This CDR3 is CASSGPTGEDSPLHF. Here the CDR3 DNA reads TGTGCCAGCAGCGGACCGACAGGGGAGGATTCACCCCTCCACTTT.

Details on this clonotype: One base away lies a much larger clone, so this may be a sequencing read error. The genes are TRBV19 and TRBJ1-1; D is ambiguous. Germline CDR1 is LNHDA and CDR2 is SQIVND (reference sequence). CDR3 size: 14 residues. CDR3 sequence (DNA): TGTGACAGTAAAAGGAGTGTGAAGGTCGCAAAAGCTTTCTTT. Its protein product is CDSKRSVKVAKAFF.

For this clonotype: A clone one base away is much larger, so this may be a read error. The CDR3 sequence: CATREPGREKLFF. The CDR3 region has the DNA TGTGCCACCAGAGAACCAGGGAGAGAAAAACTGTTTTTT. The genes are TRBV15 and TRBJ1-4; D perhaps matches TRBD1 (5 bases). The ends were cut back, 6 bases at V and 8 bases at J, with 13 bases in the middle. This CDR3 is built from 13 residues. Germline V gene data show CDR1 as LNHNV and CDR2 as YYDKDF (reference sequence). Combining the CDR3 with reference TRBV15 and TRBJ1-4 gives the whole variable domain DAMVIQNPRYQVTQFGKPVTLSCSQTLNHNVMYWYQQKSSQAPKLLFHYYDKDFNNEADTPDNFQSRRPNTSFCFLDIRSPGLGDTAMYLCATREPGREKLFFGSGTQLSVL.

This clonotype was recorded a few times. The V gene is TRBV20-1, the J gene TRBJ1-2, with D hard to call. The CDR3 runs 12 residues. V lost 3 bases and J lost 8, with 13 bases in between. The V gene's germline CDR1 is DFQATT and CDR2 SNEGSKA (reference sequence). CDR3 in amino acids: CSARRSDKGYTF. The CDR3 DNA reads as TGCAGTGCTAGGCGGTCGGATAAGGGCTACACCTTC.

In its sample, this clonotype was seen many times. The V and J genes are TRBV5-1 and TRBJ1-2; TRBD1 might be the D (6 bases). This CDR3 comprises 16 residues. Per germline, CDR1 SGHRS and CDR2 YFSETQ. The ends were cut back, 1 base at V and 4 bases at J, with 17 bases in the middle. CDR3 region: CASSLTAGPQGYGYTF. In nucleotides, the CDR3 is TGCGCCAGCAGCTTGACAGCGGGTCCACAGGGCTATGGCTACACCTTC.

This clonotype has more than one count but fewer than ten. The CDR3 sequence is CASSPWTSGGTNTGELFF. The CDR3 DNA reads TGCGCCAGCAGCCCTTGGACTAGCGGGGGTACGAACACCGGGGAGCTGTTTTTT. V is TRBV4-3 and J is TRBJ2-2, with TRBD2 matching over 13 bases. Germline CDR1 is LGHNA and CDR2 is YSLEER. The CDR3 covers 18 residues. V lost 4 bases, J lost 0 bases, and 5 bases stayed unmatched.